This entry describes one T cell receptor beta chain. Its antigen is still unknown. The data stem from a study of shared clonotypes between healthy human individuals. Study-wide context: Three CD4 naive, three CD4 memory, two CD8 naive and one CD8 memory plate were used per donor. Study results and limitations: In this cohort, only blood was sampled, and tissue repertoires likely differ. Clonotype sharing among the donors was expected to vary with sequencing depth.

Deletions cut 1 base from V and 0 bases from J, with 15 bases between. The CDR3 contains 18 residues. CDR1 and CDR2 (germline): LNHDA, SQIVND (reference sequence). Each cell subset's genomic DNA was divided evenly among several immunoSEQ plates. The assay was immunoSEQ multiplex PCR, and TCRdb's table has in-frame clones only and misses some. The sample lists approximately 2.1 million clones, approximately 95% occurring once. The clonotype originates from a man aged 18 to 30 in good health. Some clones in this sample may be carry-over from other donors' samples. The chain links TRBV19 to TRBJ2-2; the D call may be TRBD1 or TRBD2 (5 bases each). The sample comprised naive CD4+ T cells from PBMCs. Subset indicated: CD45RA+ positively selected. CDR3 nucleotide sequence: TGTGCCAGTAGTATAGGGGCAGGGACGCACTCGAACACCGGGGAGCTGTTTTTT. Translation: CASSIGAGTHSNTGELFF.